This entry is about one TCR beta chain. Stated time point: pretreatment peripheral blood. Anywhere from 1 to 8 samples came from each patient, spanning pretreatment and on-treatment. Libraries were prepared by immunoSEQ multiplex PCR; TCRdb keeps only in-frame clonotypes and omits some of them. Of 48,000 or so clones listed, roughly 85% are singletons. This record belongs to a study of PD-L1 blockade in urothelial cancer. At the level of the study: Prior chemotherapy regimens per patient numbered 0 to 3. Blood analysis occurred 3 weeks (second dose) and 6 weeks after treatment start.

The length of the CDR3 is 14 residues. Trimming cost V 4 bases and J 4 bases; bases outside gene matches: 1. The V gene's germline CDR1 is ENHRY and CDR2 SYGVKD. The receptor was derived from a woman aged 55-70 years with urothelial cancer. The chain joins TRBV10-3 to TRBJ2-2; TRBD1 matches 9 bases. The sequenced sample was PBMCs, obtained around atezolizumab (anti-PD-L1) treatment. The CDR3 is CAISGTGATGELFF. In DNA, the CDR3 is TGTGCCATCAGTGGGACAGGGGCCACCGGGGAGCTGTTTTTT.